These T cell receptor beta chains were read from a single sample in a study of human T cells and chemical hapten exposure. TCRdb passed the RACE reads through MiXCR, listing each CDR3 protein once. Of 300,000 to 400,000 distinct CDR3 sequences listed, under 9% are singletons. The specimen comprised whole blood, sampled in connection with sensitization to the hapten diphenylcyclopropenone (DPC). The source of these receptors is a woman between 18 and 29 years old with alopecia areata. Some clones in this sample may be carry-over from other donors' samples. Each CDR3 is given with its conserved first and last residue. A D gene is named only where the DNA matches it firmly. Only some rows state a clone size, as once, few, many or a class for expanded clones.

d_gene: NA; v_gene: TRBV11-2; abundance: NA; j_gene: TRBJ1-2; CDR3aa: CASSLEPGPDYGYTF; CDR3nt: TGTGCCAGCAGCTTAGAGCCGGGGCCCGACTATGGCTACACCTTC
d_gene: NA; v_gene: TRBV28; abundance: many; j_gene: TRBJ1-2; CDR3aa: CASSPSPVFYYGYTF; CDR3nt: TGTGCCAGCAGTCCTTCACCCGTCTTTTACTATGGCTACACCTTC
d_gene: TRBD1; v_gene: TRBV27; abundance: many; j_gene: TRBJ2-7; CDR3aa: CASSPQGLSSYEQYF; CDR3nt: TGTGCCAGCAGTCCACAGGGGCTCAGCTCCTACGAGCAGTACTTC
d_gene: NA; v_gene: TRBV9; abundance: many; j_gene: TRBJ2-7; CDR3aa: CASSPDGYEQYF; CDR3nt: TGTGCCAGCAGCCCCGATGGGTACGAGCAGTACTTC
d_gene: NA; v_gene: TRBV9; abundance: NA; j_gene: TRBJ2-1; CDR3aa: CASSVLNHEQFF; CDR3nt: TGTGCCAGCAGCGTACTCAATCATGAGCAGTTCTTC
d_gene: NA; v_gene: TRBV12-3/TRBV12-4; abundance: many; j_gene: TRBJ2-7; CDR3aa: CASAERIYEQYF; CDR3nt: TGTGCCAGCGCCGAGCGAATTTACGAGCAGTACTTC
d_gene: TRBD1; v_gene: TRBV6-6; abundance: many; j_gene: TRBJ1-1; CDR3aa: CASSPGQGGNTEAFF; CDR3nt: TGTGCCAGCAGCCCGGGACAGGGGGGTAACACTGAAGCTTTCTTT
d_gene: NA; v_gene: TRBV11-1; abundance: few; j_gene: TRBJ2-7; CDR3aa: CASSLNSGGIRRQYF; CDR3nt: TGTGCCAGCAGCTTAAATTCCGGGGGAATACGACGGCAGTACTTC
d_gene: TRBD2; v_gene: TRBV11-2; abundance: many; j_gene: TRBJ2-1; CDR3aa: CASSLLPGGPSNEQFF; CDR3nt: TGTGCCAGCAGCTTATTACCGGGGGGGCCTAGCAATGAGCAGTTCTTC
d_gene: NA; v_gene: TRBV7-8; abundance: few; j_gene: TRBJ1-4; CDR3aa: CASSLGYGANEKLFF; CDR3nt: TGTGCCAGCAGCTTAGGCTACGGAGCTAATGAAAAACTGTTTTTT
d_gene: NA; v_gene: TRBV6-2/TRBV6-3; abundance: few; j_gene: TRBJ1-2; CDR3aa: CASSFTGATYGYTF; CDR3nt: TGTGCCAGCAGTTTCACGGGGGCCACCTATGGCTACACCTTC
d_gene: NA; v_gene: TRBV5-1; abundance: NA; j_gene: TRBJ1-1; CDR3aa: CASSFTGAWSTEAFF; CDR3nt: TGCGCCAGCAGCTTTACCGGGGCGTGGAGCACTGAAGCTTTCTTT
d_gene: NA; v_gene: TRBV29-1; abundance: few; j_gene: TRBJ1-1; CDR3aa: CSVEDQGLTEAFF; CDR3nt: TGCAGCGTTGAAGATCAGGGGCTCACTGAAGCTTTCTTT
d_gene: NA; v_gene: TRBV2; abundance: few; j_gene: TRBJ2-7; CDR3aa: CASSHVRLYEQYF; CDR3nt: TGTGCCAGCAGTCACGTCCGGCTCTACGAGCAGTACTTC
d_gene: TRBD2; v_gene: TRBV9; abundance: NA; j_gene: TRBJ2-7; CDR3aa: CASSVGTSREEQYF; CDR3nt: TGTGCCAGCAGCGTAGGGACTAGCCGTGAGGAGCAGTACTTC
d_gene: TRBD2; v_gene: TRBV12-3/TRBV12-4; abundance: NA; j_gene: TRBJ2-3; CDR3aa: CASSLGTSGEDTQYF; CDR3nt: TGTGCCAGCAGTTTAGGGACTAGCGGGGAAGATACGCAGTATTTT
d_gene: TRBD2; v_gene: TRBV3-1; abundance: few; j_gene: TRBJ2-2; CDR3aa: CASSQDQAGGNTGELFF; CDR3nt: TGTGCCAGCAGCCAAGATCAAGCGGGGGGGAACACCGGGGAGCTGTTTTTT
d_gene: TRBD1; v_gene: TRBV3-1; abundance: NA; j_gene: TRBJ2-1; CDR3aa: CASSPGTGRRNEQFF; CDR3nt: TGTGCCAGCAGCCCCGGGACAGGGAGGAGGAATGAGCAGTTCTTC
d_gene: NA; v_gene: TRBV7-9; abundance: NA; j_gene: TRBJ1-1; CDR3aa: CASSPRRISPPEAFF; CDR3nt: TGTGCCAGCAGCCCCCGTCGGATCTCCCCCCCCGAAGCTTTCTTT
d_gene: NA; v_gene: TRBV20-1; abundance: NA; j_gene: TRBJ1-2; CDR3aa: CSASSGANYGYTF; CDR3nt: TGCAGTGCTAGTTCTGGAGCTAACTATGGCTACACCTTC
d_gene: NA; v_gene: TRBV29-1; abundance: many; j_gene: TRBJ1-2; CDR3aa: CSVEAGSGYTF; CDR3nt: TGCAGCGTTGAAGCTGGGAGTGGCTACACCTTC
d_gene: NA; v_gene: TRBV7-2; abundance: few; j_gene: TRBJ2-4; CDR3aa: CASSPQRAKNIQYF; CDR3nt: TGTGCCAGCAGCCCCCAGAGGGCCAAAAACATTCAGTACTTC
d_gene: TRBD2; v_gene: TRBV4-3; abundance: many; j_gene: TRBJ2-1; CDR3aa: CASSQGGPTRVRLAGGRGVDEQFF; CDR3nt: TGCGCCAGCAGCCAAGGGGGACCTACCAGGGTTCGGCTAGCGGGGGGTCGCGGTGTGGATGAGCAGTTCTTC
d_gene: NA; v_gene: TRBV5-1; abundance: NA; j_gene: TRBJ2-1; CDR3aa: CASSLNWGAVGNEQFF; CDR3nt: TGCGCCAGCAGCCTCAACTGGGGGGCTGTCGGCAATGAGCAGTTCTTC
d_gene: NA; v_gene: TRBV6-1; abundance: few; j_gene: TRBJ2-1; CDR3aa: CASRTVENEQFF; CDR3nt: TGTGCCAGCAGGACGGTTGAAAATGAGCAGTTCTTC
d_gene: NA; v_gene: TRBV5-4; abundance: few; j_gene: TRBJ2-3; CDR3aa: CASTGAGLSDTQYF; CDR3nt: TGTGCCTCCACTGGGGCGGGGCTATCAGATACGCAGTATTTT
d_gene: TRBD1; v_gene: TRBV6-6; abundance: NA; j_gene: TRBJ1-6; CDR3aa: CASSYGTDRNSPLHF; CDR3nt: TGTGCCAGCAGCTATGGGACAGACCGAAATTCACCCCTCCACTTT
d_gene: NA; v_gene: TRBV28; abundance: NA; j_gene: TRBJ1-2; CDR3aa: CASSDGPAYGYTF; CDR3nt: TGTGCCAGCTCGGACGGACCAGCCTATGGCTACACCTTC
d_gene: NA; v_gene: TRBV18; abundance: few; j_gene: TRBJ1-2; CDR3aa: CASSPRQGKFGYGYTF; CDR3nt: TGTGCCAGCTCACCACGTCAAGGGAAGTTCGGTTATGGCTACACCTTC
d_gene: NA; v_gene: TRBV4-3; abundance: NA; j_gene: TRBJ1-2; CDR3aa: CASSQENGGANYGYTF; CDR3nt: TGCGCCAGCAGCCAAGAAAACGGGGGCGCGAACTATGGCTACACCTTC
d_gene: NA; v_gene: TRBV7-8; abundance: many; j_gene: TRBJ2-3; CDR3aa: CASSSRALEGADTQYF; CDR3nt: TGTGCCAGCAGCTCCCGGGCCCTTGAGGGGGCAGATACGCAGTATTTT
d_gene: NA; v_gene: TRBV27; abundance: few; j_gene: TRBJ1-4; CDR3aa: CARYRGSNEKLFF; CDR3nt: TGTGCCAGATATAGGGGATCTAATGAAAAACTGTTTTTT
d_gene: NA; v_gene: TRBV7-9; abundance: few; j_gene: TRBJ2-1; CDR3aa: CASSPTNGHNEQFF; CDR3nt: TGTGCCAGCAGCCCAACTAACGGACACAATGAGCAGTTCTTC
d_gene: NA; v_gene: TRBV9; abundance: few; j_gene: TRBJ2-6; CDR3aa: CASSVGGSGANVLTF; CDR3nt: TGTGCCAGCAGCGTAGGGGGCTCTGGGGCCAACGTCCTGACTTTC
d_gene: NA; v_gene: TRBV7-9; abundance: many; j_gene: TRBJ2-5; CDR3aa: CASSLGLKETQYF; CDR3nt: TGTGCCAGCAGCTTAGGCCTGAAAGAGACCCAGTACTTC
d_gene: NA; v_gene: TRBV19; abundance: many; j_gene: TRBJ1-5; CDR3aa: CASSTAGNQPQHF; CDR3nt: TGTGCCAGTAGTACGGCGGGAAATCAGCCCCAGCATTTT
d_gene: TRBD2; v_gene: TRBV4-3; abundance: NA; j_gene: TRBJ2-5; CDR3aa: CASSQGTSGVETQYF; CDR3nt: TGCGCCAGCAGCCAAGGGACTAGCGGGGTCGAGACCCAGTACTTC
d_gene: NA; v_gene: TRBV24-1; abundance: NA; j_gene: TRBJ1-1; CDR3aa: CATSTGNTEAFF; CDR3nt: TGTGCCACCAGCACGGGGAACACTGAAGCTTTCTTT
d_gene: NA; v_gene: TRBV7-8; abundance: NA; j_gene: TRBJ1-2; CDR3aa: CASSPTLGSYYGYTF; CDR3nt: TGTGCCAGCAGCCCTACCCTCGGGAGCTACTATGGCTACACCTTC
d_gene: NA; v_gene: TRBV7-9; abundance: NA; j_gene: TRBJ1-1; CDR3aa: CASSHGLYTEAFF; CDR3nt: TGTGCCAGCAGCCATGGACTCTACACTGAAGCTTTCTTT
d_gene: TRBD1; v_gene: TRBV6-5; abundance: few; j_gene: TRBJ1-1; CDR3aa: CASSRDSEAFF; CDR3nt: TGTGCCAGCAGTAGGGACAGTGAAGCTTTCTTT
d_gene: TRBD1; v_gene: TRBV6-2/TRBV6-3; abundance: NA; j_gene: TRBJ1-6; CDR3aa: CASSYDFGQGRNSPLHF; CDR3nt: TGTGCCAGCAGTTACGACTTTGGACAGGGGAGAAATTCACCCCTCCACTTT
d_gene: TRBD2; v_gene: TRBV7-9; abundance: many; j_gene: TRBJ2-7; CDR3aa: CASSLSLAGFFSYEQYF; CDR3nt: TGTGCCAGCAGCTTATCACTAGCGGGGTTTTTTTCCTACGAGCAGTACTTC